A single T cell receptor beta chain is shown here with its context. The antigen is unknown. Genomic DNA from each subset was divided evenly over several immunoSEQ plates. The repertoire was sequenced with immunoSEQ multiplex PCR; TCRdb's copy has only in-frame clones and lacks some. The sample holds roughly 500,000 clones; 79% are singletons and the top ten take over 10%. These data originate in a study of shared clonotypes between healthy human individuals. CDR1 is SGHRS and CDR2 is YFSETQ in the germline V gene. This CDR3 region has 13 residues. With 5 bases removed from V and 4 bases from J, the gap between germline ends came to 9 bases. General study results and limits: Sampling covered nothing but blood. Tissue TCR repertoires likely differ from those found in blood.

This receptor was taken from a woman aged 40 to 55 in good health. Some clones in this sample may be carry-over from other donors' samples. Source material: PBMCs. The chain has TRBV5-1 and TRBJ1-4, with unresolved D. Here the CDR3 reads CASRPSFNEKLFF. The CDR3 DNA sequence: TGCGCCAGCAGGCCTAGTTTTAATGAAAAACTGTTTTTT.